Listed below are T cell receptor beta chains from one sample, sequenced in a study of OX40 agonist ivuxolimab in advanced cancers. Data came from immunoSEQ multiplex PCR; TCRdb stores just in-frame clones and leaves some out. Of some 64,000 clones in the sample, about nine tenths were seen once. The specimen was CD4+ or CD8+ T cells sorted from blood, collected in a trial of the OX40 agonist ivuxolimab. The source of these receptors is an adult with an advanced solid tumor such as melanoma, head and neck, liver or kidney cancer. Both conserved end residues are part of each CDR3. The D gene is left open where the match is weak. Clone sizes are given selectively: once, few, many, or a class where the clone is expanded.

>TRBD2|TRBJ2-1|.|TRBV5-1
CASSLFSSGLYNEQFF
TGCGCCAGCAGCTTGTTTTCTAGCGGACTCTACAATGAGCAGTTCTTC
>.|TRBJ1-5|.|TRBV30
CAWGADSGNQPQHF
TGTGCCTGGGGCGCCGACTCCGGCAATCAGCCCCAGCATTTT
>TRBD2|TRBJ2-5|once|TRBV5-1
CASSPRGDGVTQYF
TGCGCCAGCAGCCCCCGGGGGGACGGGGTGACCCAGTACTTC
>TRBD2|TRBJ2-5|.|TRBV4-3
CASSQGGGVETQYF
TGCGCCAGCAGCCAAGGGGGGGGAGTAGAGACCCAGTACTTC
>TRBD2|TRBJ2-7|.|TRBV5-4
CASSQGAGGSYEQYF
TGTGCCAGCAGCCAAGGAGCGGGAGGGTCCTACGAGCAGTACTTC
>.|TRBJ2-2|.|TRBV5-1
CASSLWEGELFF
TGCGCCAGCAGCTTGTGGGAAGGGGAGCTGTTTTTT
>.|TRBJ2-3|.|TRBV2
CASSELEATQYF
TGTGCCAGCAGTGAACTGGAGGCTACGCAGTATTTT
>TRBD1|TRBJ1-5|.|TRBV27
CASSPHPPGQLAGLSNQPQHF
TGTGCCAGCAGTCCTCATCCCCCGGGACAGTTGGCGGGTTTAAGCAATCAGCCCCAGCATTTT
>.|TRBJ2-5|once|TRBV5-1
CASSLGDTTQYF
TGCGCCAGCAGCTTGGGGGACACGACCCAGTACTTC
>.|TRBJ2-2|.|TRBV19
CASSVTRTTGELFF
TGTGCCAGTAGTGTGACTAGAACGACCGGGGAGCTGTTTTTT